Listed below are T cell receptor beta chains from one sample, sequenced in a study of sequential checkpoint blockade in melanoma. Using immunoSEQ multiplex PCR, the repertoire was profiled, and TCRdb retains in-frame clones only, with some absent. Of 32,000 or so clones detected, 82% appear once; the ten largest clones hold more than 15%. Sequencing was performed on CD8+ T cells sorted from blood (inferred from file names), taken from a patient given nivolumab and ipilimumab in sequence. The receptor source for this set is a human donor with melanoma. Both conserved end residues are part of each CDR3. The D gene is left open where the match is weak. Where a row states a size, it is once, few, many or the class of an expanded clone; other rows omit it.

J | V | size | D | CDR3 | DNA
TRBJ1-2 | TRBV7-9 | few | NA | CASRRETVYGYTF | TGTGCCAGCAGGCGGGAGACTGTGTATGGCTACACCTTC
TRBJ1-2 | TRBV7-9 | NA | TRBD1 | CASSLDRGIFGYTF | TGTGCCAGCAGCTTAGACAGGGGGATCTTTGGCTACACCTTC
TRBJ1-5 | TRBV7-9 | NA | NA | CASSFGRGSNQPQHF | TGTGCCAGCAGCTTCGGCAGGGGAAGCAATCAGCCCCAGCATTTT
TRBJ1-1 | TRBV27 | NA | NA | CASSLGRLNTEAFF | TGTGCCAGCAGTTTAGGGCGTCTGAACACTGAAGCTTTCTTT
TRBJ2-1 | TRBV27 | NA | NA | CASSLRGNEQFF | TGTGCCAGCAGTTTAAGGGGGAATGAGCAGTTCTTC
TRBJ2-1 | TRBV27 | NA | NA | CASSSTGYNEQFF | TGTGCCAGCAGTTCAACAGGGTATAATGAGCAGTTCTTC
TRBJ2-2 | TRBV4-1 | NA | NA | CASSPPTGELFF | TGCGCCAGCAGCCCTCCTACCGGGGAGCTGTTTTTT
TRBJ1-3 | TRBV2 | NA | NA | CASTYRAGNTIYF | TGTGCCAGCACTTACAGGGCGGGAAACACCATATATTTT
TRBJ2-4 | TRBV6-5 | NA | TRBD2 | CASSYEGGIQYF | TGTGCCAGCAGTTACGAGGGAGGGATTCAGTACTTC
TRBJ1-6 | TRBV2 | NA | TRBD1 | CASKDRENHGSYNSPLHF | TGTGCCAGCAAAGACAGGGAGAATCACGGCTCCTATAATTCACCCCTCCACTTT
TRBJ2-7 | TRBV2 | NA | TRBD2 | CASSDPSGGSYEQYF | TGTGCCAGCAGTGATCCTAGCGGGGGATCCTACGAGCAGTACTTC
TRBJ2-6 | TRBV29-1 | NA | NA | CSVGGPGANVLTF | TGCAGCGTAGGGGGTCCTGGGGCCAACGTCCTGACTTTC
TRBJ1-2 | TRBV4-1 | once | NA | CASSQGKGTLYGYTF | TGCGCCAGCAGCCAAGGGAAAGGGACACTTTATGGCTACACCTTC
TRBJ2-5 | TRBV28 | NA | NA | CASSLWSTDLQETQYF | TGTGCCAGCAGTTTATGGAGTACAGACCTTCAAGAGACCCAGTACTTC
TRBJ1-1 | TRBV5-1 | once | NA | CASSLALRDTEAFF | TGCGCCAGCAGCTTGGCCTTACGGGACACTGAAGCTTTCTTT
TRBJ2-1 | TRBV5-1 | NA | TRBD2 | CASSRRTSGRGSSYNEQFF | TGCGCCAGCAGCAGGCGGACTAGCGGGAGGGGAAGCTCCTACAATGAGCAGTTCTTC
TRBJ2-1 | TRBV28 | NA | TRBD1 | CASSLVGDRGLVLNEQFF | TGTGCCAGCAGTTTAGTCGGGGACAGGGGGTTGGTATTAAATGAGCAGTTCTTC
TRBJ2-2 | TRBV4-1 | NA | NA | CASSEIGAGRIGELFF | TGCGCCAGCAGCGAGATTGGGGCGGGAAGGATCGGGGAGCTGTTTTTT
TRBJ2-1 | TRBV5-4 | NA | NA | CASSLDIHNEQFF | TGTGCCAGCAGCTTAGACATCCACAATGAGCAGTTCTTC
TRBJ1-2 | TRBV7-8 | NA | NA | CASSLVTGPYGYTF | TGTGCCAGCAGCTTAGTTACAGGGCCATATGGCTACACCTTC
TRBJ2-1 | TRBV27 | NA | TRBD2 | CASSLVGGMNEQFF | TGTGCCAGCAGTTTAGTCGGGGGGATGAATGAGCAGTTCTTC
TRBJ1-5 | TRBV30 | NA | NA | CAWSPSLSQPQHF | TGTGCCTGGAGCCCAAGCCTATCGCAGCCCCAGCATTTT
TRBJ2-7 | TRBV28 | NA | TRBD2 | CASSFGLAGVAEYYEQYF | TGTGCCAGCAGTTTTGGACTAGCGGGAGTTGCCGAGTACTACGAGCAGTACTTC
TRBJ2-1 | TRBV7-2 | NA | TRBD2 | CASSLALLLAAYNEQFF | TGTGCCAGCAGCTTAGCGTTATTACTAGCGGCCTACAATGAGCAGTTCTTC
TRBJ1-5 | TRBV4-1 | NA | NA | CASSQGQHSNQPQHF | TGCGCCAGCAGCCAAGGCCAACATAGCAATCAGCCCCAGCATTTT
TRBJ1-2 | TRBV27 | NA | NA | CASSSLGRTNYGYTF | TGTGCCAGCAGTTCACTGGGCCGAACCAACTATGGCTACACCTTC
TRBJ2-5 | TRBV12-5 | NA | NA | CASGLPQETQYF | TGTGCTAGTGGTTTGCCTCAAGAGACCCAGTACTTC
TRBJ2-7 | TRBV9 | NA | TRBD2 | CASSTGASGRLYEQYF | TGTGCCAGCAGTACGGGAGCTAGCGGGAGACTCTACGAGCAGTACTTC
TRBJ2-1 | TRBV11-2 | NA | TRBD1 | CASSYGTGKFF | TGTGCCAGCAGCTACGGGACAGGGAAGTTCTTC